These 19 T cell receptor beta chains were sequenced from one sample in a study of cytomegalovirus exposure and HLA in healthy donors. PCR involved 60 Vbeta and 13 Jbeta primers. Method: immunoSEQ multiplex PCR; TCRdb's copy keeps in-frame clones and lacks some. Altogether around 150,000 clones are present, more than 65% being singletons, with the ten largest covering around 6.2%. The source material was PBMCs. Source of these receptors: a man aged 30-40 years in good health and CMV-seropositive.

This rearrangement joins TRBV10-3 to TRBJ1-1; D is perhaps TRBD1 (6 bases). Trimming removed 8 bases from V and 1 base from J, with 11 bases in between. The germline V gene encodes CDR1 ENHRY and CDR2 SYGVKD. The CDR3 is 13 amino acids. The CDR3 reads CAIWSGENTEAFF. DNA for the CDR3: TGTGCCATCTGGTCAGGGGAGAACACTGAAGCTTTCTTT.

The chain joins TRBV14 to TRBJ2-6; D unclear. This CDR3 region has 16 residues. Germline CDR1 and CDR2: SGHDN and FVKESK. With 5 bases removed from V and 2 bases from J, the gap between germline ends came to 13 bases. The chain's CDR3 is CASSSLSGAGANVLTF. CDR3 nucleotide sequence: TGTGCCAGCAGCAGCCTTTCGGGTGCTGGGGCCAACGTCCTGACTTTC. The full variable domain, in which reference TRBV14 and TRBJ2-6 provide the parts outside the CDR3, is EAGVTQFPSHSVIEKGQTVTLRCDPISGHDNLYWYRRVMGKEIKFLLHFVKESKQDESGMPNNRFLAERTGGTYSTLKVQPAELEDSGVYFCASSSLSGAGANVLTFGAGSRLTVL.

There are a few counts of this clone. DNA for the CDR3: TGTGCCAGCAGTCCGACTAGCGGGCCTATCAATGAGCAGTTCTTC. Residues: CASSPTSGPINEQFF. This chain connects TRBV6-5 to TRBJ2-1, with TRBD2 matching over 10 bases. Trimming cost V 5 bases and J 6 bases; bases outside gene matches: 7. The length of the CDR3 is 15 residues. The V gene's germline CDR1 is MNHEY and CDR2 SVGAGI.

CDR3 sequence reads: CASSQVDFLPGGSYEQYF. The CDR3 nucleotides read TGCGCCAGCAGCCAAGTTGATTTCCTTCCCGGGGGCTCCTACGAGCAGTACTTC. This chain joins TRBV4-1 and TRBJ2-7; a weak D match, TRBD2 (6 bases). Between the trimmed V and J ends, which lost 1 base and 0 bases, there was a span of 19 bases. Germline CDR1 and CDR2: MGHRA and YSYEKL. The CDR3 spans 18 residues.

The chain employs TRBV7-6 and TRBJ2-2; 7 bases fit TRBD2. Germline trimming cut 4 bases from V and 0 bases from J; bases unmatched to any gene: 5. Germline values: CDR1 SGHVS, CDR2 FNYEAQ. CDR3 size: 16 residues. CDR3 DNA sequence: TGTGCCAGCAGCTCACCTGGGGGGGCGAACACCGGGGAGCTGTTTTTT. As protein: CASSSPGGANTGELFF.

This clone was seen a few times. The chain carries TRBV29-1 and TRBJ1-4; D gene unclear. The CDR3 consists of 11 residues. Germline V gene lookup returns CDR1 SQVTM and CDR2 ANQGSEA. The ends were cut back, 1 base at V and 13 bases at J, with 10 bases in the middle. The CDR3, as DNA: TGCAGCGTTGAAGCGGGTTTGGGACTGTTTTTT. It yields the protein CSVEAGLGLFF.

The genes are TRBV27 and TRBJ2-7; 10 bases match TRBD2. V shed 5 bases, J shed 7 bases, and the junction held 14 bases outside the gene matches. The CDR3 consists of 16 residues. Germline V gene lookup returns CDR1 MNHEY and CDR2 SMNVEV (reference sequence). CDR3 bases: TGTGCCAGCAGTCCCAGGACTAGCGGAAGGCGGGAAGAGCAGTACTTC. Protein product: CASSPRTSGRREEQYF.

This chain links TRBV6-5 with TRBJ2-7; weak D call: TRBD2 (6 bases). V was cut by 8 bases and J by 2 bases, with 13 bases left in between. The germline V gene encodes CDR1 MNHEY and CDR2 SVGAGI. The CDR3 is 13 residues long. CDR3 nucleotide sequence: TGTGCCAGCGCGGCGGGGATAACCTACGAGCAGTACTTC. Protein product: CASAAGITYEQYF.

The gene calls are TRBV11-3 and TRBJ2-1; 9 nucleotides line up with TRBD1. CDR3 length equals 16 residues. The V gene's germline CDR1 is SGHNT and CDR2 YENEEA. V shed 5 bases and J 5 bases; nucleotides not matched to a gene: 10. CDR3: CASSRNPGQGHNEQFF. The CDR3 coding sequence is TGTGCCAGCAGCCGAAATCCGGGACAGGGCCACAATGAGCAGTTCTTC.

The chain links TRBV4-3 to TRBJ2-3, with D possibly being TRBD2 (7 bases). The CDR3 extends over 16 amino acids. Per germline, CDR1 LGHNA and CDR2 YSLEER. V lost 1 base, J lost 0 bases, and 11 bases lay in between. CDR3 region: CASSQVPGGSTDTQYF. In DNA, the CDR3 is TGCGCCAGCAGCCAAGTTCCGGGGGGCAGCACAGATACGCAGTATTTT.

The chain couples TRBV15 to TRBJ2-5, with D unclear. Looked up from germline, CDR1 is LNHNV and CDR2 is YYDKDF (reference sequence). V was trimmed by 1 base and J by 3 bases, leaving 9 bases between them. CDR3 length: 14 residues. The DNA for the CDR3 is TGTGCCACCAGCAGAGTCAGCGAAAAAGAGACCCAGTACTTC. Encoded protein: CATSRVSEKETQYF.

The chain has TRBV19 and TRBJ2-7; possible D gene TRBD1, 6 bases. The length of the CDR3 is 14 residues. Trimming stripped 6 bases from V and 2 bases from J, with 14 bases between. Germline loops: CDR1 LNHDA, CDR2 SQIVND (reference sequence). CDR3 region: CASSSTWDTYEQYF. CDR3 DNA: TGTGCCAGTAGCTCCACTTGGGACACCTACGAGCAGTACTTC.

This sequence joins TRBV5-6 and TRBJ2-6; 7 bases match TRBD1. This CDR3 contains 14 residues. J lost 0 bases, V lost 10 bases, and 4 bases had no gene match. CDR1 is SGHDT, CDR2 YYEEEE, per germline. The chain's CDR3 is CAGTASSGANVLTF. CDR3 nucleotides: TGTGCCGGGACAGCCTCCTCTGGGGCCAACGTCCTGACTTTC.

The chain has TRBV9 and TRBJ1-1; a possible D gene is TRBD1 (6 bases). There are 17 residues in the CDR3. CDR1 and CDR2 (germline): SGDLS, YYNGEE. V lost 2 bases to trimming and J lost 7 bases, with 24 bases between them. CDR3 residues: CASSVRPGEAALNEAFF. The CDR3 DNA follows: TGTGCCAGCAGCGTTAGACCAGGGGAAGCGGCACTTAATGAAGCTTTCTTT.

This clone has just one count. The V call is TRBV4-2, the J call TRBJ2-1; the match to TRBD2 covers 12 bases. CDR1 LGHNA and CDR2 YNFKEQ come from the germline V gene. This CDR3 region has 17 residues. The J segment lost 10 bases and the V segment lost 0 bases, leaving 10 bases of the junction unmatched. CDR3 residues: CASSQDPAGLAGWEQFF. The CDR3 DNA sequence: TGTGCCAGCAGCCAAGATCCTGCTGGACTAGCGGGATGGGAGCAGTTCTTC.

The chain joins TRBV2 to TRBJ2-1; perhaps TRBD2 as D (6 bases). This CDR3 contains 16 residues. Trimming cost V 6 bases and J 1 base, with 16 bases left between them. Germline V gene sequence: CDR1 SNHLY, CDR2 FYNNEI. The CDR3 nucleotides are TGTGCCAGCAGGCGCACAGAGGCGGGGTCCTACAATGAGCAGTTCTTC. It specifies CASRRTEAGSYNEQFF.

This clone has more than one count but fewer than ten. The gene calls are TRBV5-5 and TRBJ2-7; TRBD1 aligns across 10 bases. This CDR3 region has 16 residues. V lost 0 bases, J lost 2 bases, and 5 bases stayed unmatched. Per germline, CDR1 SGHKS and CDR2 YYEKEE (reference sequence). Here the CDR3 reads CASSLAGGTGAYEQYF. Written as DNA, the CDR3 is TGTGCCAGCAGCTTGGCCGGGGGGACAGGGGCCTACGAGCAGTACTTC.

This rearrangement joins TRBV6-8 to TRBJ2-7; D is unresolved. This CDR3 is 11 amino acids long. The germline V gene has CDR1 MNHGY and CDR2 SAAAGT. V lost 7 bases and J lost 3, with 7 bases in between. The CDR3 reads CASNPVYEQYF. CDR3 DNA sequence: TGTGCCAGCAACCCGGTCTACGAGCAGTACTTC.

This rearrangement joins TRBV7-2 to TRBJ2-2, with D maybe TRBD2 (6 bases). This CDR3 region has 14 residues. V gave up 6 bases and J gave up 6 bases, with 14 bases separating them. CDR1 and CDR2 (germline): SGHTA, FQGNSA. CDR3 nucleotides: TGTGCCAGCAGGAGGAGTGGGGAGGCCGGGGAGCTGTTTTTT. Encoded protein: CASRRSGEAGELFF.